Shown below are 26 T cell receptor beta chains from a single sample sequenced in a study of identifying expanded T cells in peripheral blood. Clones were sequenced by immunoSEQ multiplex PCR, and TCRdb holds only the in-frame ones, with some missing. The top ten hold around 8.2% of the sample, which has about 110,000 clones, about 85% seen once. What was sequenced was blood. The receptors stem from a person between 18 and 70 years old in good health.

This chain connects TRBV6-5 to TRBJ2-7; 9 bases map to TRBD2. This CDR3 region has 14 residues. Germline lookup yields CDR1 MNHEY and CDR2 SVGAGI. The trim removed 4 bases at V and 4 bases at J, leaving 5 bases unmatched. The CDR3 DNA reads TGTGCCAGCAGTTGGGGACTAGCAGAATACGAGCAGTACTTC. Its translation is CASSWGLAEYEQYF.

This rearrangement joins TRBV7-2 to TRBJ2-7; TRBD1 might be the D (6 bases). Trimming stripped 5 bases from V and 7 bases from J, with 15 bases between. This CDR3 is built from 13 residues. The V gene's germline CDR1 is SGHTA and CDR2 FQGNSA. The CDR3 bases are TGTGCCAGCAGCCTAAACCAGGGGCCGGAGCAGTACTTC. Translation: CASSLNQGPEQYF.

The chain combines TRBV4-1 with TRBJ2-5; D call uncertain. The V end lost 1 base, the J end lost 2 bases, and 8 bases lay between the germline ends. The CDR3 spans 14 residues. Germline CDR1 MGHRA, CDR2 YSYEKL. The CDR3 protein is CASSQVADQETQYF. DNA of the CDR3: TGCGCCAGCAGCCAAGTGGCTGATCAAGAGACCCAGTACTTC.

The chain links TRBV19 to TRBJ2-5; unclear D gene. V lost 5 bases, J lost 0 bases, and 7 bases lay in between. There are 13 residues in the CDR3. The V gene's germline CDR1 is LNHDA and CDR2 SQIVND (reference sequence). Written as DNA, the CDR3 is TGTGCCAGTAGTTTCTCGTACCAAGAGACCCAGTACTTC. Protein: CASSFSYQETQYF. Full variable domain (remainder filled in from reference TRBV19 and TRBJ2-5): DGGITQSPKYLFRKEGQNVTLSCEQNLNHDAMYWYRQDPGQGLRLIYYSQIVNDFQKGDIAEGYSVSREKKESFPLTVTSAQKNPTAFYLCASSFSYQETQYFGPGTRLLVL.

This clone appeared a few times. V and J are TRBV6-5 and TRBJ1-4; tentative D call: TRBD1 (6 bases). This CDR3 region has 15 residues. Germline V gene data show CDR1 as MNHEY and CDR2 as SVGAGI. Between the trimmed V and J ends, which lost 6 bases and 6 bases, there was a span of 17 bases. For the CDR3, the DNA is TGTGCCAGCAGCCCACAGGGTGCGGCAGATGAAAAACTGTTTTTT. Protein sequence: CASSPQGAADEKLFF.

The chain uses TRBV7-9 and TRBJ2-1, with 10 bases lining up with TRBD2. V was clipped by 4 bases and J by 1 base; unmatched bases: 7. This CDR3 has 17 residues. In germline, CDR1 is SEHNR, CDR2 FQNEAQ (reference sequence). This CDR3 reads CASSSQPGLASYNEQFF. CDR3 DNA sequence: TGTGCCAGCAGCTCTCAACCGGGACTAGCGTCCTACAATGAGCAGTTCTTC.

This clone occurred a few times. This chain connects TRBV6-1 to TRBJ2-1, with D perhaps matching TRBD1 (6 bases). Germline V lookup: CDR1 MNHNS, CDR2 SASEGT. The CDR3 spans 15 residues. Between the trimmed V and J ends, which lost 4 bases and 2 bases, there was a span of 12 bases. The CDR3 spells CASSAGKGAYNEQFF. In DNA form, the CDR3 reads TGTGCCAGCAGTGCGGGGAAGGGGGCCTACAATGAGCAGTTCTTC.

This chain uses TRBV6-6 with TRBJ2-1; 7 bases are shared with TRBD2. The CDR3 runs to 16 residues. The junction had 5 bases not matched to a gene; V was cut back by 3 bases and J by 0 bases. Germline V CDR1 and CDR2: MNHNY, SVGAGI (reference sequence). CDR3: CASSYSSGSSYNEQFF. The CDR3 DNA follows: TGTGCCAGCAGTTATTCTAGCGGAAGCTCCTACAATGAGCAGTTCTTC.

This chain links TRBV29-1 with TRBJ2-7; no definite D call. The germline CDR1 and CDR2 sequences are SQVTM and ANQGSEA. Trimming took 6 bases from V and 4 from J, leaving 7 bases between them. The CDR3 contains 10 residues. CDR3 coding DNA: TGCAGCGTGTTGGGGTACGAGCAGTACTTC. Translated, it gives CSVLGYEQYF.

J is TRBJ2-3 and V is TRBV11-3; 16 positions match TRBD2. This CDR3 has 18 amino acids. V trimming: 1 base; J trimming: 4 bases; junction bases outside the gene matches: 5. Germline CDR1 is SGHNT and CDR2 is YENEEA. CDR3 sequence: CASSLVGLAGGPADTQYF. CDR3 DNA sequence: TGTGCCAGCAGCTTAGTGGGACTAGCGGGAGGGCCGGCAGATACGCAGTATTTT.

The CDR3, as DNA: TGTGCCAGCAGCCCGGATCTCGGTCAGAGTACCTTCCAGTACTTC. This sequence encodes CASSPDLGQSTFQYF. The chain joins TRBV5-4 to TRBJ2-7; D is unresolved. The CDR3 length is 15 residues. Germline V CDR1 and CDR2: SGHNT, YYREEE (reference sequence). Deletions cut 4 bases from V and 10 bases from J, with 24 bases between.

V gene TRBV4-3 combines with J gene TRBJ2-3; D is ambiguous. This CDR3 has 16 residues. Looked up from germline, CDR1 is LGHNA and CDR2 is YSLEER. Trimming stripped 0 bases from V and 5 bases from J, with 15 bases between. The CDR3 is CASSQDYLGYGDTQYF. In DNA form, the CDR3 reads TGCGCCAGCAGCCAAGATTATTTAGGCTACGGAGATACGCAGTATTTT.

The CDR3 sequence is CASSLGTMEGWPQHF. For the CDR3, the DNA is TGTGCCAGCAGCCTCGGGACGATGGAGGGGTGGCCCCAGCATTTT. This chain links TRBV7-8 with TRBJ1-5; the D gene is possibly TRBD1 (5 bases). V was shortened by 5 bases and J by 9 bases, with 20 bases between the two germline ends. Looked up from germline, CDR1 is SGHVS and CDR2 is FQNEAQ. CDR3 length equals 15 residues.

This clone was picked up one time. The chain is built from TRBV1 and TRBJ2-5; the table's TRBD2 call for D was not verified on the DNA. TRBV1 is deemed a pseudogene. The CDR3 has 13 residues. The CDR3: CTSGSPEGETQYF. In nucleotides, the CDR3 is TGCACCAGCGGGAGCCCCGAGGGAGAGACCCAGTACTTC.

This chain connects TRBV14 to TRBJ2-5; D is unclear. The CDR3 totals 14 residues. V was clipped by 0 bases and J by 5 bases, with 10 bases between them. In germline, CDR1 is SGHDN, CDR2 FVKESK. This chain's CDR3 is CASSQEWGLETQYF. CDR3 nucleotides: TGTGCCAGCAGCCAAGAGTGGGGTCTCGAGACCCAGTACTTC. Combining the CDR3 with reference TRBV14 and TRBJ2-5 gives the whole variable domain EAGVTQFPSHSVIEKGQTVTLRCDPISGHDNLYWYRRVMGKEIKFLLHFVKESKQDESGMPNNRFLAERTGGTYSTLKVQPAELEDSGVYFCASSQEWGLETQYFGPGTRLLVL.

With respect to this clone: At the DNA level, this CDR3 is encoded by other sequences in the same sample as well. The chain links TRBV7-2 to TRBJ1-1, with D tentatively TRBD1 (5 bases). CDR1 is SGHTA, CDR2 FQGNSA, per germline. The CDR3 runs 14 residues. The V gene lost 0 bases and the J gene lost 1 base, with 6 bases spanning the gap. The CDR3 DNA reads TGTGCCAGCAGCTTAGCCAGGGCGAACACTGAAGCTTTCTTT. Its translation: CASSLARANTEAFF.

The chain combines TRBV28 with TRBJ1-4; D not certain. V lost 7 bases, J lost 4 bases, and 10 bases lay in between. The CDR3 is 13 amino acids. CDR1 and CDR2 (germline): MDHEN, SYDVKM. The DNA of the CDR3 is TGTGCCAGCATCCGCAGCAGTAATGAAAAACTGTTTTTT. It specifies CASIRSSNEKLFF.

The V call is TRBV5-4, the J call TRBJ2-2; D unresolved. CDR3 length: 16 residues. Per germline, CDR1 SGHNT and CDR2 YYREEE (reference sequence). V lost 0 bases and J 0 bases, leaving 9 bases between the germline ends. The CDR3, as DNA: TGTGCCAGCAGCTTGGGCCAGCCTTCGAACACCGGGGAGCTGTTTTTT. It encodes CASSLGQPSNTGELFF.

The chain combines TRBV29-1 with TRBJ2-1, with TRBD1 matching 7 bases. CDR1 and CDR2 from the germline V gene are SQVTM and ANQGSEA. V was pared by 2 bases and J by 5 bases, with 9 bases of the junction left unmatched. This CDR3 contains 15 residues. This CDR3 reads CSVERSGGWDNEQFF. CDR3 coding DNA: TGCAGCGTTGAAAGGTCAGGGGGTTGGGACAATGAGCAGTTCTTC.

The chain uses TRBV7-2 and TRBJ2-3; 7 nucleotides align to TRBD1. This CDR3 is built from 15 residues. Per the germline V gene, CDR1 is SGHTA and CDR2 is FQGNSA. Unmatched junction bases numbered 7, after V lost 5 bases and J lost 2 bases. The CDR3 DNA is TGTGCCAGCAGCGCACAGGGGTCCTTCACAGATACGCAGTATTTT. It translates to CASSAQGSFTDTQYF.

The gene calls are TRBV5-6 and TRBJ2-7; D gene uncertain. Germline V gene lookup returns CDR1 SGHDT and CDR2 YYEEEE. The V and J ends lost 5 bases and 4 bases respectively, with 16 bases between them. This CDR3 contains 14 residues. CDR3 coding DNA: TGTGCCAGCAGTCCAGTGAACCACCTATACGAGCAGTACTTC. Encoded protein: CASSPVNHLYEQYF. Full variable domain (missing parts from reference TRBV5-6 and TRBJ2-7): DAGVTQSPTHLIKTRGQQVTLRCSPKSGHDTVSWYQQALGQGPQFIFQYYEEEERQRGNFPDRFSGHQFPNYSSELNVNALLLGDSALYLCASSPVNHLYEQYFGPGTRLTVT.

This chain joins TRBV5-1 and TRBJ2-3; possible D gene TRBD2, 7 bases. Germline CDR1 is SGHRS and CDR2 is YFSETQ. The CDR3 is 14 residues long. V was cut by 0 bases and J by 4 bases, with 9 bases left in between. Here the CDR3 DNA reads TGCGCCAGCAGCTTGGCGGGGGGCCCAGATACGCAGTATTTT. This codes for CASSLAGGPDTQYF.

This rearrangement joins TRBV5-8 to TRBJ1-1, with D perhaps TRBD1 (6 bases). Germline CDR1 is SGHTS and CDR2 is YDEGEE. Trimming left V 1 base short and J 5 bases short, with 9 bases between. The CDR3 extends over 13 amino acids. The CDR3 region is CASSLQGGTEAFF. DNA of the CDR3: TGTGCCAGCAGCTTGCAAGGGGGAACTGAAGCTTTCTTT. The full variable domain, with the rest looked up from reference TRBV5-8 and TRBJ1-1, is EAGVTQSPTHLIKTRGQQATLRCSPISGHTSVYWYQQALGLGLQFLLWYDEGEERNRGNFPPRFSGRQFPNYSSELNVNALELEDSALYLCASSLQGGTEAFFGQGTRLTVV.

The gene calls are TRBV21-1 and TRBJ1-2. TRBV21-1 is an annotated pseudogene. CDR3 size: 13 residues. The chain's CDR3 is CARSRRINYGYTF. The CDR3 DNA reads TGTGCCAGATCTCGACGGATTAACTATGGCTACACCTTC.

This chain joins TRBV6-5 and TRBJ2-3, with a weak D call TRBD1 (6 bases). Trimming cost V 6 bases and J 2 bases, with 15 bases left between them. Per germline, CDR1 MNHEY and CDR2 SVGAGI. CDR3 length equals 15 residues. The CDR3 sequence is CASRKDSYHTDTQYF. CDR3 sequence (DNA): TGTGCCAGCAGGAAGGACAGCTATCACACAGATACGCAGTATTTT.

This clone was detected only a few times. The V and J genes are TRBV14 and TRBJ2-1; possible D gene TRBD1, 6 bases. From germline, CDR1 is SGHDN and CDR2 FVKESK. V was shortened by 8 bases and J by 9 bases, with 23 bases between the two germline ends. The CDR3 runs to 15 residues. The CDR3 loop reads CASYRDPLCRGEQFF. The CDR3 DNA reads TGTGCCAGCTACAGGGACCCCTTATGCCGGGGTGAGCAGTTCTTC.